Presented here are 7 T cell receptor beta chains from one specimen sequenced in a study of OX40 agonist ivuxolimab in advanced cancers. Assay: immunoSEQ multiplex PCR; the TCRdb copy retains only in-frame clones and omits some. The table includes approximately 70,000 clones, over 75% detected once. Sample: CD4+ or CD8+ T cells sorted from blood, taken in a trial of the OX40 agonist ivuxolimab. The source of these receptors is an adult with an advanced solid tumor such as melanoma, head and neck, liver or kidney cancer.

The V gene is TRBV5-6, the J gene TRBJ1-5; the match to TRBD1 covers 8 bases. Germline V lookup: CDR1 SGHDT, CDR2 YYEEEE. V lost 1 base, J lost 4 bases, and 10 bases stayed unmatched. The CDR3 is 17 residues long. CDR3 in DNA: TGTGCCAGCAGCTTGTTTGGGACAGGATCGTTAAATCAGCCCCAGCATTTT. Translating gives CASSLFGTGSLNQPQHF.

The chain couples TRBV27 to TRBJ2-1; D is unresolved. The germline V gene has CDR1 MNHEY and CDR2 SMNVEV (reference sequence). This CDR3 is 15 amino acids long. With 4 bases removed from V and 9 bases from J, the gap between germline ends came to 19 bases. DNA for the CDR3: TGTGCCAGCAGTTATCATGTGGGATTCGAAGGTGAGCAGTTCTTC. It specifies CASSYHVGFEGEQFF.

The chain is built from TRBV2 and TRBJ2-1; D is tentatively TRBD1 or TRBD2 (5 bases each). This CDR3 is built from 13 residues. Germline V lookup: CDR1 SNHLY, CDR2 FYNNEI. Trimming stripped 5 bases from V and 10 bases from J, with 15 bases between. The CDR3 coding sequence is TGTGCCAGCAGTAAAAACTTCAGGGAGGAGCAGTTCTTC. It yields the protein CASSKNFREEQFF.

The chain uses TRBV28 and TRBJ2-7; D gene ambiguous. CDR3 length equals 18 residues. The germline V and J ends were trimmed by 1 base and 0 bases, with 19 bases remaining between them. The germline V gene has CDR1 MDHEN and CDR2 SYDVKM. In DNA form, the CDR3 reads TGTGCCAGCAGTTTATATGGGTTTGGTGTCAGGAGCTCCTACGAGCAGTACTTC. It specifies CASSLYGFGVRSSYEQYF. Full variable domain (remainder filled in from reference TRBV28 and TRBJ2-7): DVKVTQSSRYLVKRTGEKVFLECVQDMDHENMFWYRQDPGLGLRLIYFSYDVKMKEKGDIPEGYSVSREKKERFSLILESASTNQTSMYLCASSLYGFGVRSSYEQYFGPGTRLTVT.

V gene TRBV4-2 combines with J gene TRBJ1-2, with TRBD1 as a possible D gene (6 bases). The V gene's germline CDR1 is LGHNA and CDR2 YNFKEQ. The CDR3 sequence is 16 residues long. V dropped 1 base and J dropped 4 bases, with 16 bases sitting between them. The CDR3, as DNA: TGTGCCAGCAGCCAAGGGGCGGGGGCCCCGGGCTATGGCTACACCTTC. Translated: CASSQGAGAPGYGYTF.

CDR3 region: CASRRWGSPNTGELFF. For the CDR3, the DNA is TGCGCCAGCCGGAGATGGGGTTCCCCGAACACCGGGGAGCTGTTTTTT. V usage is TRBV4-3 and J usage is TRBJ2-2; D unresolved. CDR1 is LGHNA, CDR2 YSLEER, per germline. V lost 8 bases, J lost 0 bases, and 16 bases lay in between. The CDR3 consists of 16 residues.

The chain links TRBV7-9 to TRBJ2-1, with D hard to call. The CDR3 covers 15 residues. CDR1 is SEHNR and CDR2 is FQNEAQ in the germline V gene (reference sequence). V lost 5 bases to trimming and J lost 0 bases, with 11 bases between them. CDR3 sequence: CASSPVGSSYNEQFF. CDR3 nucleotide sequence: TGTGCCAGCAGCCCGGTCGGTAGCTCCTACAATGAGCAGTTCTTC. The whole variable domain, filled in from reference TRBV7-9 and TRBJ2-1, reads DTGVSQNPRHKITKRGQNVTFRCDPISEHNRLYWYRQTLGQGPEFLTYFQNEAQLEKSRLLSDRFSAERPKGSFSTLEIQRTEQGDSAMYLCASSPVGSSYNEQFFGPGTRLTVL.